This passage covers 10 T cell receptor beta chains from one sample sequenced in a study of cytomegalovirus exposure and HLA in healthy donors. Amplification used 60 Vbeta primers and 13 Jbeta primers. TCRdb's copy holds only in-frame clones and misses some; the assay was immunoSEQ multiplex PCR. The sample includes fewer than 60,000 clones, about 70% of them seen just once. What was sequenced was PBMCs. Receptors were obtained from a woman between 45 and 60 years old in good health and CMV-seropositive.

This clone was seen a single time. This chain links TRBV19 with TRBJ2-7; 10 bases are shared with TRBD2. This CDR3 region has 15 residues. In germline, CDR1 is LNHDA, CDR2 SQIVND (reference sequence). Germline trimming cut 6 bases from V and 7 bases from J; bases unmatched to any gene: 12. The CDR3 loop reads CASRPAGGPIGEQYF. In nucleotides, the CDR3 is TGTGCCAGTAGGCCAGCGGGAGGGCCGATAGGTGAGCAGTACTTC. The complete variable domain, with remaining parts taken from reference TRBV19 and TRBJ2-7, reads DGGITQSPKYLFRKEGQNVTLSCEQNLNHDAMYWYRQDPGQGLRLIYYSQIVNDFQKGDIAEGYSVSREKKESFPLTVTSAQKNPTAFYLCASRPAGGPIGEQYFGPGTRLTVT.

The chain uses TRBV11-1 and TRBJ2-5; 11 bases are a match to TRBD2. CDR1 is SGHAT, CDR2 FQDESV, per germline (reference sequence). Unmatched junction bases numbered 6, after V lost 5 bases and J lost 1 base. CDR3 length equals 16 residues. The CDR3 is CASSPPGLAGQETQYF. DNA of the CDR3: TGTGCCAGCAGCCCTCCCGGACTAGCGGGCCAAGAGACCCAGTACTTC.

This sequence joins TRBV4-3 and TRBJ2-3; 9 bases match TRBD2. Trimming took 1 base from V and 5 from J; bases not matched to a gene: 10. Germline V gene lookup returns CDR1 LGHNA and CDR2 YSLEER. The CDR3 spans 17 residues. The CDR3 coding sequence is TGCGCCAGCAGCCAAGGGGGCGGGGGGGCCTCGGGAGATACGCAGTATTTT. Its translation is CASSQGGGGASGDTQYF.

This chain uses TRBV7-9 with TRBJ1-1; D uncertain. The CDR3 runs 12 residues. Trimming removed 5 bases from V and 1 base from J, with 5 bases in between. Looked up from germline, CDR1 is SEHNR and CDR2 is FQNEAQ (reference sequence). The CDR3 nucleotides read TGTGCCAGCAGCCCTAAGAACACTGAAGCTTTCTTT. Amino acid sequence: CASSPKNTEAFF.

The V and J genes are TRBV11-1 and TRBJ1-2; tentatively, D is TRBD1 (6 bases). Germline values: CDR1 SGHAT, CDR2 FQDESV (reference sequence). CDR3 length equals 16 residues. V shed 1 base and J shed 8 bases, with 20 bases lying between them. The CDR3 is CASSLESGGGVDGYTF. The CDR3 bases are TGTGCCAGCAGCTTAGAGTCGGGCGGGGGCGTCGACGGCTACACCTTC.

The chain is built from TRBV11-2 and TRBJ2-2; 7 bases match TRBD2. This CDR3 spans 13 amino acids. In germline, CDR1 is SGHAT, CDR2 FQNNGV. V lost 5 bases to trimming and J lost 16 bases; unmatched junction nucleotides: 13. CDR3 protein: CASSPIWGGEEFF. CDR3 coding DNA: TGTGCCAGCAGCCCCATATGGGGGGGGGAGGAGTTTTTT.

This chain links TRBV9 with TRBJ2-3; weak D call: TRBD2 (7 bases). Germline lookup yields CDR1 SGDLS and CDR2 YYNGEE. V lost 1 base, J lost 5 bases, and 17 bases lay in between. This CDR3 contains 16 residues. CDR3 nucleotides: TGTGCCAGCAGCGTAAGGGGGGGGGCCTCGGGAGATACGCAGTATTTT. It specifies CASSVRGGASGDTQYF.

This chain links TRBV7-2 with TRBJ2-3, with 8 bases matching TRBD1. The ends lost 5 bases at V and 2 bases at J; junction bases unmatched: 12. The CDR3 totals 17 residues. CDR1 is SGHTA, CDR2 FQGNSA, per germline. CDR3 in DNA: TGTGCCAGCAGCCTCACGGGGGAGACAGGGGTCACAGATACGCAGTATTTT. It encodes CASSLTGETGVTDTQYF.

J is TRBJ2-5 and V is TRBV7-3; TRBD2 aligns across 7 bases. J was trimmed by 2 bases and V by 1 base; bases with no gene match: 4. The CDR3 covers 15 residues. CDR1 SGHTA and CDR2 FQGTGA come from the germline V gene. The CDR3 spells CASSLMGGGQETQYF. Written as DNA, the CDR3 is TGTGCCAGCAGCTTAATGGGGGGAGGGCAAGAGACCCAGTACTTC.

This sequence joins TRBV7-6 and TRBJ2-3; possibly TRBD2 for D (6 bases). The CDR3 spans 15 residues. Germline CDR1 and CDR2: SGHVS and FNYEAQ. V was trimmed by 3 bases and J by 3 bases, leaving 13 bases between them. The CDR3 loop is CASSFWVGGTDTQYF. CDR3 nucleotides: TGTGCCAGCAGCTTTTGGGTGGGGGGTACAGATACGCAGTATTTT.